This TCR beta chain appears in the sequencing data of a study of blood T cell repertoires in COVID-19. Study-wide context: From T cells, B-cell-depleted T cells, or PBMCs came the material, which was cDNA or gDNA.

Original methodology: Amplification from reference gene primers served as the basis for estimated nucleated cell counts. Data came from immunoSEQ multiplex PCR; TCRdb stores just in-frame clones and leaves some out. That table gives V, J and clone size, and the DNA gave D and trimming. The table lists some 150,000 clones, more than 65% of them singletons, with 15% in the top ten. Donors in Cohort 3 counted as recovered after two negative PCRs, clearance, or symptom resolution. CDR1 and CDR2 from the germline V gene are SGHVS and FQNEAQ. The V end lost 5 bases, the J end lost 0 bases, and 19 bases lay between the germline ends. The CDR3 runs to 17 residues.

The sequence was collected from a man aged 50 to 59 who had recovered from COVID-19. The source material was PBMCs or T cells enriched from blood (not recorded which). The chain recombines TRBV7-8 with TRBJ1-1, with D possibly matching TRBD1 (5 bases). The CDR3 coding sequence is TGTGCCAGCAGCCCTCTTCAGGGTAGAAGTGTGAACACTGAAGCTTTCTTT. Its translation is CASSPLQGRSVNTEAFF.